The T cell receptor beta chain described here comes from a study of cytomegalovirus exposure and HLA in healthy donors. Only a few counts were recorded for this clone. Deletions cut 4 bases from V and 0 bases from J, with 22 bases between. CDR3 length: 18 amino acids. Germline V gene data show CDR1 as SGDLS and CDR2 as YYNGEE. PCR involved 60 Vbeta and 13 Jbeta primers. Data came from immunoSEQ multiplex PCR; TCRdb stores just in-frame clones and leaves some out. The sample records roughly 130,000 clones, 60% to 80% being singletons. The TCR originated in a woman in her fifties or sixties in good health and CMV-seropositive. The source material was PBMCs. The J gene is TRBJ1-2, the V gene TRBV9; D might be TRBD1 (5 bases). CDR3 amino acids: CASSSKGLLLGTNYGYTF. For the CDR3, the DNA is TGTGCCAGCAGCTCGAAGGGGTTGTTGTTAGGTACTAACTATGGCTACACCTTC.